The source of this T cell receptor beta chain is a study of human T cells and chemical hapten exposure (dated by TCRdb to the early 2020s). About the full investigation: For sensitization, 2% DPC in acetone was applied to a roughly 2 cm by roughly 2 cm area of upper inner arm skin. Throughout the roughly 23-week study period, patients were also given weekly therapeutic DPC doses on the scalp. Patch testing was done on the upper back using Finn chambers containing 0.01% DPC, and results were scored after 6 days according to International Contact Dermatitis Research Group standards. The mostly female patient cohort included alopecia areata with under or over 50% scalp involvement, alopecia totalis and alopecia universalis. The libraries were sequenced as a pool, and the TCR yield per sample differed mostly because of small variations in library volumes within the pool. This study followed changes in the peripheral blood TCR repertoire in vivo during primary and secondary sensitization of alopecia patients to the hapten diphenylcyclopropenone (DPC). Blood was sampled from patients pre-sensitization (week 0) and at 2, 6 and about 24 weeks after DPC sensitization. About 28 alopecia patients gave blood for TCR sequencing at one to four time points (pre-sensitization, 2, 6 and 24 weeks).

The method was RACE. TCRdb names NextSeq 500 as the instrument used. During library preparation, unique molecular identifiers were attached to individual cDNA molecules so that TCRs could be counted quantitatively and reproducibly. Both TCR alpha and TCR beta chains were sequenced from each blood RNA sample. Per the original workflow: A median of about 100,000 TCRs per sample was observed, with a range of about 23,224 to 750,000. The Decombinator software suite was used to annotate the V, J and CDR3 of the TCR reads. To make PS versus PT1 abundance plots, every sample was subsampled to the same number of TCRs (28,000). TCRs were defined as expanded if absent before sensitization and observed at least eight times at the 2-week time point. The public reads were run again by TCRdb, first through fastp at Q25 and then through MiXCR, and only productive beta chains were kept. Rows matching on CDR3 protein sequence are summarized as one entry with the most common DNA and genes. TCRdb, not the authors, supplied the V and J calls. The sample yields about 120,000 distinct CDR3 sequences; roughly an eighth were counted once. The biggest ten clones account for about 0.9% of the sample.

The time point tag for this specimen amounts to: patch test 1, 2 weeks after DPC sensitization. The intended sense of this specimen's treatment or condition label: therapeutic diphenylcyclopropenone sensitization with weekly scalp DPC. Blood at each patch-test visit was drawn before the patch test was applied. Patients were eligible if aged 18 to 70, diagnosed with alopecia and judged suitable for DPC therapy, and pregnant patients were excluded. Unfractionated whole blood was collected in Tempus Blood RNA tubes, and total RNA was extracted from that blood. On the study overall, not on this receptor specifically: The number of TCRs above 1 in 1000 frequency did not change with DPC sensitization; there was no evidence of global repertoire structure alterations. Alopecia, a presumed autoimmune disease, was present in all patients, so the immune response of the patients might differ from that of healthy individuals. Compared with pre-sensitization or healthy control sets, expanded TCRs formed significantly more large CDR3 similarity clusters, which is consistent with antigen-driven responses. After repeated subsampling, the strength of the expansion versus patch-test correlation and the threshold at which it became significant changed. Patch test score was positively correlated with the number of PT1 expanded TCRs, with significance at thresholds 8, 16 and 32 but not at 4.

A note on this clonotype: It has no known antigen specificity. No much larger clone is present one base from it, and per-base qualities are unavailable.

This specimen was whole blood, taken in connection with sensitization to the hapten diphenylcyclopropenone (DPC). This TCR was sampled from a man aged 18-30 years with alopecia areata. Some clones in this sample may be carry-over from other donors' samples.

The DNA sequence reads TGTGCCAGCAGCCAGTTAAACACCGGGGAGCTGTTTTTT. Its amino acids are CASSQLNTGELFF. The chain is assembled from TRBV12-3 or TRBV12-4 and TRBJ2-2, with the D segment identity uncertain. At the junction V is shortened by 6 bases and J by 2 bases, with 7 bases in between. The CDR3 contains 13 residues, cysteine and phenylalanine counted. Solely the CDR3 DNA is kept, with 39 bases framed from the first base.